The entry that follows covers one T cell receptor (beta chain) sequence. As processed by the authors: Using reference gene primer amplification, nucleated cell counts were estimated. TCRdb's table, derived via immunoSEQ multiplex PCR, lists solely in-frame clones and lacks some. Clone size and V and J calls were adopted from that table, with D and trimming inferred from the DNA. Among under 150,000 clones listed, more than 75% were seen once. This sample was taken from a study of blood T cell repertoires in COVID-19. Across the whole study: From the United States, Italy and Spain came samples of acute and convalescent COVID-19. PBMCs, B-cell-depleted T cells, or T cells were the source of the cDNA or gDNA that made up the material.

CDR3 size: 16 residues. CDR1 and CDR2 (germline): KGHSH, LQKENI. V was cut by 5 bases and J by 2 bases, with 18 bases left in between. Input material: peripheral blood. The origin of this receptor is a man aged 55 to 70 with active or convalescent COVID-19. The chain combines TRBV18 with TRBJ1-1; a weak D match, TRBD1 (6 bases). This CDR3 is CASSIGTPRTNTEAFF. The CDR3 DNA sequence: TGTGCCAGCTCAATCGGGACACCCAGGACCAACACTGAAGCTTTCTTT.